This passage covers 28 T cell receptor beta chains from one sample sequenced in a study of T-cell memory formation after mild COVID-19. A single record per CDR3 protein comes from TCRdb applying MiXCR to the 5' RACE reads. The sample includes about 470,000 distinct CDR3 sequences, nearly 25% of them seen just once. Sequencing was done on a sample of PBMCs or a T cell subset sorted from them (not recorded which). Receptor source: an adult woman who had mild COVID-19 (a few samples of this study predate the infection). Cell type and time point are not known.

DNA of the CDR3: TGTGCCAGCTCCAGATCCGGGACCGACTACGAGCAGTACTTC. Amino acid sequence: CASSRSGTDYEQYF. V usage is TRBV6-1 and J usage is TRBJ2-7; D possibly matches TRBD1 or TRBD2 (5 bases each). The germline gives CDR1 MNHNS, CDR2 SASEGT. V was clipped by 8 bases and J by 3 bases, with 17 bases between them. This CDR3 spans 14 amino acids.

This clonotype was detected only a few times. This chain joins TRBV7-8 and TRBJ1-4, with no clear D. The CDR3 is 15 amino acids. CDR1 is SGHVS, CDR2 FQNEAQ, per germline. V gave up 4 bases and J gave up 4 bases, with 13 bases separating them. The CDR3 loop reads CASSSDRPYNEKLFF. CDR3 in DNA: TGTGCCAGCAGCTCAGACCGTCCTTATAATGAAAAACTGTTTTTT.

The chain uses TRBV5-1 and TRBJ1-5, with TRBD1 as a possible D gene (5 bases). There are 15 residues in the CDR3. V lost 4 bases and J lost 0, with 11 bases in between. Germline V lookup: CDR1 SGHRS, CDR2 YFSETQ. The CDR3 nucleotides read TGCGCCAGCAGCCCGGAGGGGTATAGCAATCAGCCCCAGCATTTT. This encodes CASSPEGYSNQPQHF.

The sample holds one count of this clonotype. The genes are TRBV6-6 and TRBJ1-1; no clear D. Trimming took 8 bases from V and 5 from J, leaving 9 bases between them. The CDR3 sequence is 11 residues long. Germline V gene sequence: CDR1 MNHNY, CDR2 SVGAGI (reference sequence). This chain's CDR3 is CASGGWTEAFF. The CDR3 DNA reads TGTGCCAGCGGAGGGTGGACTGAAGCTTTCTTT.

The chain carries TRBV7-3 and TRBJ1-1, with D unresolved. V was shortened by 5 bases and J by 6 bases, with 19 bases between the two germline ends. Germline CDR1 reads SGHTA; CDR2 reads FQGTGA. This CDR3 has 15 amino acids. CDR3 loop: CASSPKKSLPPEAFF. The CDR3 coding sequence is TGTGCCAGCAGCCCGAAAAAGAGTCTTCCCCCTGAAGCTTTCTTT.

This chain joins TRBV9 and TRBJ1-1; 10 bases map to TRBD1. The CDR3 length is 15 residues. Germline-derived CDR1 and CDR2 are SGDLS and YYNGEE. J gave up 5 bases and V 3 bases, and 7 bases lay outside the gene matches. CDR3 region: CASSATTGGTTEAFF. The CDR3 DNA follows: TGTGCCAGCAGCGCTACGACAGGGGGCACAACTGAAGCTTTCTTT.

This clonotype was seen more than once but under ten times. The chain combines TRBV5-1 with TRBJ2-2; 9 positions match TRBD1. The V and J ends lost 4 bases and 7 bases, in that order; junction bases with no gene match: 8. This CDR3 region has 15 residues. CDR1 SGHRS and CDR2 YFSETQ come from the germline V gene. The CDR3 spells CASSINRGQGGELFF. For the CDR3, the DNA is TGCGCCAGCAGCATAAACAGGGGGCAAGGCGGGGAGCTGTTTTTT.

This clonotype was seen a few times. This chain uses TRBV7-9 with TRBJ2-1, with 15 positions matching TRBD2. V was pared by 5 bases and J by 0 bases, with 17 bases of the junction left unmatched. The CDR3 has 22 residues. The germline gives CDR1 SEHNR, CDR2 FQNEAQ (reference sequence). The CDR3 sequence: CASSPRTSGRAFVSSSYNEQFF. As DNA, the CDR3 is TGTGCCAGCAGCCCGAGGACTAGCGGGAGGGCCTTTGTTTCGAGCTCCTACAATGAGCAGTTCTTC.

V and J are TRBV7-2 and TRBJ2-7, with no clear D. CDR3 length: 15 amino acids. V lost 1 base, J lost 0 bases, and 10 bases lay in between. Germline CDR1 is SGHTA and CDR2 is FQGNSA. This chain's CDR3 is CASSLGATHSYEQYF. The CDR3 bases are TGTGCCAGCAGCTTAGGGGCGACTCACTCCTACGAGCAGTACTTC.

This chain joins TRBV9 and TRBJ2-7; D ambiguous. The V and J ends lost 2 bases and 6 bases respectively, with 12 bases between them. Germline CDR1 is SGDLS and CDR2 is YYNGEE. The CDR3 has 13 residues. CDR3 protein: CASSVGTSVEQYF. The DNA for the CDR3 is TGTGCCAGCAGCGTTGGTACGTCAGTCGAGCAGTACTTC.

This clonotype was observed a few times. The chain recombines TRBV29-1 with TRBJ2-3; 8 nucleotides match TRBD1. J was trimmed by 4 bases and V by 6 bases; bases with no gene match: 6. This CDR3 is built from 13 residues. CDR1 is SQVTM, CDR2 ANQGSEA, per germline. CDR3 coding DNA: TGCAGCGTCCCGGGACAGGCCTCAGATACGCAGTATTTT. Translation gives CSVPGQASDTQYF.

This clonotype occurred a few times. This sequence joins TRBV4-2 and TRBJ2-7, with 10 nucleotides matching TRBD2. CDR1 is LGHNA and CDR2 is YNFKEQ in the germline V gene. Unmatched junction bases numbered 8, after V lost 3 bases and J lost 0 bases. The CDR3 covers 17 residues. CDR3 residues: CASSQGSSGGPSYEQYF. The CDR3 region has the DNA TGTGCCAGCAGCCAGGGATCTAGCGGGGGACCCTCCTACGAGCAGTACTTC.

The rearrangement links TRBV18 to TRBJ2-7; D may be TRBD1 (5 bases). Germline V gene sequence: CDR1 KGHSH, CDR2 LQKENI. The V and J ends lost 3 bases and 6 bases respectively, with 15 bases between them. The CDR3 is 14 residues long. In DNA, the CDR3 is TGTGCCAGCTCACCGCTTTCTACAGGTTCCGAGCAGTACTTC. Its protein product is CASSPLSTGSEQYF. Supplemented by reference TRBV18 and TRBJ2-7, the full variable domain reads NAGVMQNPRHLVRRRGQEARLRCSPMKGHSHVYWYRQLPEEGLKFMVYLQKENIIDESGMPKERFSAEFPKEGPSILRIQQVVRGDSAAYFCASSPLSTGSEQYFGPGTRLTVT.

This chain uses TRBV4-1 with TRBJ1-2; TRBD1 is a possible D gene (6 bases). Germline V CDR1 and CDR2: MGHRA, YSYEKL. This CDR3 region has 16 residues. V was pared by 3 bases and J by 2 bases, with 16 bases between. The CDR3 loop reads CASSHAGSGENYGYTF. The CDR3 bases are TGCGCCAGCAGCCACGCCGGGTCAGGGGAAAACTATGGCTACACCTTC.

Only a few counts were recorded for this clonotype. The chain is built from TRBV9 and TRBJ2-3, with 10 bases that match TRBD2. The CDR3 covers 13 residues. After removal of 10 bases from V and 6 bases from J, the junction contained 8 bases not matched to a gene. Germline loops: CDR1 SGDLS, CDR2 YYNGEE. CDR3 amino acids: CAGSSGGRDTQYF. The DNA of the CDR3 is TGTGCCGGTTCTAGCGGGGGTAGGGATACGCAGTATTTT.

This clonotype was observed a handful of times. The chain couples TRBV27 to TRBJ2-3; the D is unclear. Looked up from germline, CDR1 is MNHEY and CDR2 is SMNVEV (reference sequence). The CDR3 is 14 amino acids. V was cut by 2 bases and J by 4 bases, with 10 bases left in between. The DNA for the CDR3 is TGTGCCAGCAGTTTAGGTCCCGGATCAGATACGCAGTATTTT. Translation: CASSLGPGSDTQYF.

This clonotype was counted a single time. This chain connects TRBV6-5 to TRBJ2-5; TRBD2 agrees at 7 bases. J gave up 8 bases and V 0 bases, and 12 bases lay outside the gene matches. CDR3 length equals 16 residues. CDR1 is MNHEY and CDR2 is SVGAGI in the germline V gene. The CDR3 DNA reads TGTGCCAGCAGTTACTCGGGGGGGGTTGGACGAGTTACCCAGTACTTC. Translation gives CASSYSGGVGRVTQYF.

This clonotype was picked up a small number of times. This chain connects TRBV24-1 to TRBJ2-1, with 14 positions matching TRBD2. Germline trimming cut 9 bases from V and 6 bases from J; bases unmatched to any gene: 0. Germline CDR1 is KGHDR and CDR2 is SFDVKD. This CDR3 spans 13 amino acids. The CDR3, as DNA: TGTGCCACCGGACTAGCGGGAGGCAATGAGCAGTTCTTC. This encodes CATGLAGGNEQFF.

The chain uses TRBV5-1 and TRBJ2-7, with D possibly being TRBD2 (5 bases). The germline gives CDR1 SGHRS, CDR2 YFSETQ. The V end was cut by 0 bases, the J end by 9 bases, with 16 bases between. The CDR3 has 14 residues. The CDR3 protein is CASSLEGEEGAQYF. CDR3 sequence (DNA): TGCGCCAGCAGCTTGGAAGGAGAAGAGGGCGCGCAGTACTTC.

This chain links TRBV13 with TRBJ2-7; 12 bases agree with TRBD1. The CDR3 sequence is 15 residues long. With V trimmed by 2 bases and J by 5 bases, 4 bases remained unmatched. Germline V gives CDR1 PRHDT, CDR2 FYEKMQ (reference sequence). The CDR3: CASSLMGQGANEQYF. DNA of the CDR3: TGTGCCAGCAGCTTAATGGGACAGGGGGCAAACGAGCAGTACTTC.

The chain uses TRBV3-1 and TRBJ2-1; TRBD1 agrees at 8 bases. CDR3 length equals 12 residues. V shed 4 bases and J 12 bases; nucleotides not matched to a gene: 5. The germline V gene encodes CDR1 LGHDT and CDR2 YNNKEL (reference sequence). The CDR3 protein is CASSPGGAGQFF. The DNA for the CDR3 is TGTGCCAGCAGCCCAGGGGGCGCGGGGCAGTTCTTC.

This clonotype was counted a few times. The chain is built from TRBV7-2 and TRBJ2-5; D may be TRBD1 (5 bases). The germline gives CDR1 SGHTA, CDR2 FQGNSA. The CDR3 is 15 residues long. V lost 4 bases and J 2 bases, leaving 14 bases between the germline ends. The CDR3 reads CASSSSVGRQETQYF. As DNA, the CDR3 is TGTGCCAGCAGCTCCAGTGTGGGGCGGCAAGAGACCCAGTACTTC.

This clonotype has more than one count but fewer than ten. The chain has TRBV12-3 or TRBV12-4 and TRBJ2-2; TRBD2 is a possible D gene (5 bases). The CDR3 extends over 12 amino acids. V lost 8 bases, J lost 5 bases, and 9 bases lay in between. CDR3 sequence: CASGWTTGELFF. The CDR3 DNA reads as TGTGCCAGCGGATGGACTACCGGGGAGCTGTTTTTT.

This clonotype was counted once. The chain joins TRBV7-2 to TRBJ2-1; 7 bases map to TRBD2. The germline V gene encodes CDR1 SGHTA and CDR2 FQGNSA. The junction had 7 bases not matched to a gene; V was cut back by 2 bases and J by 3 bases. The CDR3 consists of 16 residues. CDR3 sequence: CASSLISGDYYNEQFF. CDR3 nucleotide sequence: TGTGCCAGCAGCTTAATATCGGGGGACTACTACAATGAGCAGTTCTTC.

This clonotype was seen only a few times. This chain connects TRBV29-1 to TRBJ2-7; D is unresolved. In germline, CDR1 is SQVTM, CDR2 ANQGSEA. Trimming shortened V by 5 bases and J by 3 bases, and 11 bases separated the two germline ends. This CDR3 contains 12 residues. CDR3 DNA sequence: TGCAGCGTTCGCCAGACTGGCTACGAGCAGTACTTC. This encodes CSVRQTGYEQYF.

The genes are TRBV24-1 and TRBJ2-3; D possibly corresponds to TRBD2 (6 bases). CDR1 is KGHDR, CDR2 SFDVKD, per germline. This CDR3 is built from 16 residues. V lost 4 bases and J lost 8, with 21 bases in between. CDR3 loop: CATSDPDPGGRITQYF. In DNA, the CDR3 is TGTGCCACCAGTGACCCGGACCCTGGGGGGAGAATTACGCAGTATTTT.

The V gene is TRBV7-8, the J gene TRBJ1-5; D call uncertain. V lost 5 bases, J lost 0 bases, and 8 bases lay in between. The CDR3 totals 14 residues. Germline V lookup: CDR1 SGHVS, CDR2 FQNEAQ. CDR3 loop: CASSTTDSNQPQHF. CDR3 nucleotide sequence: TGTGCCAGCAGCACTACAGATAGCAATCAGCCCCAGCATTTT.

The V and J genes are TRBV5-1 and TRBJ1-2; D is uncertain. Trimming pared 0 bases from V and 0 bases from J, leaving 9 bases between. Germline CDR1 and CDR2: SGHRS and YFSETQ. The CDR3 covers 15 residues. DNA of the CDR3: TGCGCCAGCAGCTTGGGGCAGACATCTAACTATGGCTACACCTTC. Translating it yields CASSLGQTSNYGYTF.